This T cell receptor beta chain was identified in a study of PD-1 blockade in mismatch repair-deficient tumors. Whole-study context: Patients had fewer than 15 mismatch repair-deficient cancer types and were previously treated and progressing.

The table came from immunoSEQ multiplex PCR; TCRdb's copy has only in-frame clones and leaves some out. This table has more than 40,000 clones, approximately 81% appearing once. Germline CDR1 SGHRS, CDR2 YFSETQ. V was clipped by 2 bases and J by 2 bases; unmatched bases: 3. The CDR3 covers 15 residues. Every patient had mismatch repair deficiency by PCR or immunohistochemistry. The TCR-sequenced patients were three responders to pembrolizumab. The sequencing here drew on peripheral blood, taken 20 weeks after starting pembrolizumab. V usage is TRBV5-1 and J usage is TRBJ2-5; 10 positions agree with TRBD2. This TCR was sampled from an adult with mismatch repair-deficient cancer. The CDR3 DNA follows: TGCGCCAGCAGCTTCCGGACTAGCGGACAAGAGACCCAGTACTTC. It encodes CASSFRTSGQETQYF.